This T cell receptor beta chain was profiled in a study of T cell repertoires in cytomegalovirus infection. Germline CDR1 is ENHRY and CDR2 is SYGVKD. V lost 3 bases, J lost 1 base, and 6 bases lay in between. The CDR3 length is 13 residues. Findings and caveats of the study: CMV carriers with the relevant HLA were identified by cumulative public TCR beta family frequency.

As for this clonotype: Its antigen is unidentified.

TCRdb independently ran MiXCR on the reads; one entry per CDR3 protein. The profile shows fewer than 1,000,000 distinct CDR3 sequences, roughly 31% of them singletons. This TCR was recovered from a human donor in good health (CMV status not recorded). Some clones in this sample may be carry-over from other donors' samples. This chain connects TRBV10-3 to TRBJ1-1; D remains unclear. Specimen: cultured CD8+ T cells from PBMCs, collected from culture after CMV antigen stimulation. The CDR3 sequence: CAISDVANTEAFF. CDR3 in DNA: TGTGCCATCAGTGACGTTGCGAACACTGAAGCTTTCTTT.